Presented here are 14 T cell receptor beta chains from one specimen sequenced in a study of T cells in Graves' hyperthyroidism and ophthalmopathy. Amplified TCR beta CDR3 regions came from RNA transcripts. HTBI primers were the set used in a first-round RT-PCR of the TCR CDR3. TCRdb ran MiXCR on the multiplex PCR reads and lists one entry per CDR3 protein. The sample consists of under 600,000 distinct CDR3 sequences, 16% of them appearing once. The specimen was blood. The source is a middle-aged woman with Graves' ophthalmopathy.

This clonotype showed up many times. V gene TRBV2 combines with J gene TRBJ2-2; TRBD2 agrees at 7 bases. Germline values: CDR1 SNHLY, CDR2 FYNNEI. With V trimmed by 8 bases and J by 4 bases, 4 bases remained unmatched. CDR3 length: 13 residues. The CDR3 nucleotides read TGTGCCAGCGGACTAGTTGTCACCGGGGAGCTGTTTTTT. Translation gives CASGLVVTGELFF.

This clonotype was observed a few times. The chain has TRBV29-1 and TRBJ2-5, with TRBD1 matching 10 bases. The CDR3 spans 12 residues. Germline assignment: CDR1 SQVTM and CDR2 ANQGSEA. V shed 7 bases, J shed 3 bases, and the junction held 2 bases outside the gene matches. The CDR3 DNA sequence: TGCAGCGGACAGGGGGCAGAAGAGACCCAGTACTTC. Translation gives CSGQGAEETQYF.

The sample holds one count of this clonotype. This chain links TRBV5-6 with TRBJ2-7, with TRBD2 identical over 10 bases. Losses at the gene ends were 1 base for V and 2 bases for J; bases not matched to a gene: 3. CDR1 is SGHDT and CDR2 is YYEEEE in the germline V gene. The CDR3 runs to 15 residues. The CDR3 DNA reads TGTGCCAGCAGCTTGACTAGCGGGAAAGCCTACGAGCAGTACTTC. It translates to CASSLTSGKAYEQYF.

The table lists this clonotype with many counts. The chain uses TRBV11-2 and TRBJ2-3, with a tentative D call TRBD1 (5 bases). V gave up 2 bases and J gave up 1 base, with 10 bases separating them. The CDR3 is 15 residues long. Germline assignment: CDR1 SGHAT and CDR2 FQNNGV. The CDR3 sequence: CASSLKTGRTDTQYF. The CDR3 DNA reads as TGTGCCAGCAGCTTAAAAACAGGTCGCACAGATACGCAGTATTTT.

The V and J genes are TRBV19 and TRBJ1-5; no clear D gene. The ends were cut back, 5 bases at V and 0 bases at J, with 8 bases in the middle. The V gene's germline CDR1 is LNHDA and CDR2 SQIVND (reference sequence). The CDR3 is 14 residues long. The chain's CDR3 is CASSWGNSNQPQHF. DNA of the CDR3: TGTGCCAGTAGTTGGGGAAATAGCAATCAGCCCCAGCATTTT.

The chain has TRBV6-1 and TRBJ1-4, with 7 nucleotides matching TRBD1. The CDR3 is made up of 15 amino acids. The germline V gene encodes CDR1 MNHNS and CDR2 SASEGT. Trimming cost V 5 bases and J 8 bases; bases outside gene matches: 11. CDR3 nucleotide sequence: TGTGCCAGCAGTCTCCCCGGTGACAGGGCCGAAAAACTGTTTTTT. Protein: CASSLPGDRAEKLFF.

This clonotype was counted ten times or more. V and J are TRBV2 and TRBJ2-1; D may be TRBD1 or TRBD2 (5 bases each). This CDR3 spans 12 amino acids. Germline CDR1 and CDR2: SNHLY and FYNNEI. Trimming stripped 6 bases from V and 8 bases from J, with 11 bases between. The DNA for the CDR3 is TGTGCCAGCAGGGGCCTGGGGGATGAGCAGTTCTTC. Protein sequence: CASRGLGDEQFF. The full variable domain, its missing parts supplied by reference TRBV2 and TRBJ2-1, is EPEVTQTPSHQVTQMGQEVILRCVPISNHLYFYWYRQILGQKVEFLVSFYNNEISEKSEIFDDQFSVERPDGSNFTLKIRSTKLEDSAMYFCASRGLGDEQFFGPGTRLTVL.

J is TRBJ2-6 and V is TRBV27; D is undetermined. CDR3 length: 17 amino acids. CDR1 is MNHEY, CDR2 SMNVEV, per germline (reference sequence). V dropped 0 bases and J dropped 0 bases, with 9 bases sitting between them. CDR3 sequence: CASSLSGSHSGANVLTF. As DNA, the CDR3 is TGTGCCAGCAGTTTATCGGGCAGCCACTCTGGGGCCAACGTCCTGACTTTC.

About this clonotype: A read error is possible here, since a much larger clone lies one base away. The chain combines TRBV5-1 with TRBJ2-7; no clear D. V lost 6 bases and J lost 2, with 15 bases in between. The CDR3 covers 14 residues. Germline CDR1 reads SGHRS; CDR2 reads YFSETQ. The CDR3 region is CASKIQSSPYEQYF. CDR3 bases: TGCGCCAGCAAGATACAGAGTAGCCCCTACGAGCAGTACTTC.

This clonotype was seen at least ten times. The V call is TRBV2, the J call TRBJ2-5, with D perhaps matching TRBD2 (6 bases). This CDR3 contains 16 residues. Looked up from germline, CDR1 is SNHLY and CDR2 is FYNNEI. Trimming stripped 7 bases from V and 1 base from J, with 19 bases between. Here the CDR3 reads CASKLQYGSVQETQYF. CDR3 sequence (DNA): TGTGCCAGCAAACTGCAATACGGGAGCGTCCAAGAGACCCAGTACTTC. The entire variable domain, with the rest obtained from reference TRBV2 and TRBJ2-5, is as follows: EPEVTQTPSHQVTQMGQEVILRCVPISNHLYFYWYRQILGQKVEFLVSFYNNEISEKSEIFDDQFSVERPDGSNFTLKIRSTKLEDSAMYFCASKLQYGSVQETQYFGPGTRLLVL.

This clonotype occurred many times. The chain has TRBV28 and TRBJ2-7, with 9 bases aligning to TRBD1. The CDR3 spans 14 residues. Trimming cost V 10 bases and J 4 bases; bases outside gene matches: 11. CDR1 and CDR2 from the germline V gene are MDHEN and SYDVKM. The CDR3 here is CATEYRDRVYEQYF. The DNA for the CDR3 is TGTGCCACAGAATACCGGGACAGGGTTTACGAGCAGTACTTC.

The V and J genes are TRBV5-5 and TRBJ2-2; either TRBD1 or TRBD2 may fit D (6 bases each). The germline CDR1 and CDR2 sequences are SGHKS and YYEKEE (reference sequence). V lost 7 bases and J lost 2, with 18 bases in between. CDR3 size: 16 residues. CDR3 bases: TGTGCCAGCGCCCGAAGAGGAGGGGGAAACACCGGGGAGCTGTTTTTT. Protein sequence: CASARRGGGNTGELFF.

This clonotype occurred many times. V and J are TRBV7-2 and TRBJ2-5, with TRBD2 matching 8 bases. V shed 5 bases and J 2 bases; nucleotides not matched to a gene: 7. The CDR3 runs 15 residues. Germline V CDR1 and CDR2: SGHTA, FQGNSA. The CDR3 loop reads CASSPRGALQETQYF. The CDR3 DNA reads as TGTGCCAGCAGCCCGCGGGGGGCATTACAAGAGACCCAGTACTTC.

This clonotype has a count of ten or more. The V and J genes are TRBV2 and TRBJ1-2; D might be TRBD1 (5 bases). Germline assignment: CDR1 SNHLY and CDR2 FYNNEI. This CDR3 contains 14 residues. The ends were cut back, 3 bases at V and 8 bases at J, with 16 bases in the middle. CDR3 sequence (DNA): TGTGCCAGCAGTGATGTTGGGGGGAGCATCGGCTACACCTTC. Translated: CASSDVGGSIGYTF.